The rows below give T cell receptor beta chains drawn from one sample of a study of cytomegalovirus exposure and HLA in healthy donors. Repertoires were generated with immunoSEQ multiplex PCR, while TCRdb's copy carries only in-frame clones and drops some. This sample has about 160,000 clones, with 80% found just once. Sequencing was carried out using PBMCs. The origin of the receptors is a man aged 25-40 years in good health and CMV-seronegative. Each CDR3 is given with its conserved first and last residue. The order of the fields is clone size, J gene, CDR3 length, V gene, CDR3 protein. Size is stated for part of the rows, as once, few or many counts, or as a class when the clone is expanded.

-,TRBJ2-5,16,TRBV4-3,CASSYGGFGVQETQYF
-,TRBJ2-3,16,TRBV7-9,CASTSKQGSGADTQYF
few,TRBJ2-5,14,TRBV28,CASSLAGEGETQYF
-,TRBJ2-7,13,TRBV29-1,CSVVPDSLYEQYF
-,TRBJ1-1,15,TRBV14,CASRRAANPNTEAFF
-,TRBJ1-1,16,TRBV7-8,CASSFTPPPGRVEAFF
-,TRBJ1-2,13,TRBV7-2,CASSLVWQTEGTF
-,TRBJ1-6,15,TRBV18,CASATLDGGESPLHF
-,TRBJ2-2,14,TRBV7-3,CATGSGTNTGELFF
-,TRBJ2-1,15,TRBV5-4,CASRSTGGRYNEQFF